Below, one TCR beta chain is given with its context. These data come from a study of OX40 agonist ivuxolimab in advanced cancers. Study at large: Patients' therapy was ivuxolimab, an antibody that acts as an agonist of OX40 (CD134).

Germline values: CDR1 SGHRS, CDR2 YFSETQ. This CDR3 spans 17 amino acids. With 0 bases removed from V and 1 base from J, the gap between germline ends came to 16 bases. Profiled with immunoSEQ multiplex PCR; TCRdb holds only in-frame clones, not every one. The data show 50,000 to 75,000 clones, with approximately 90% seen just once and approximately 1.1% held by the top ten. Material: CD4+ or CD8+ T cells sorted from blood, obtained in a trial of the OX40 agonist ivuxolimab. The chain recombines TRBV5-1 with TRBJ1-1; the D is unclear. The clonotype originates from an adult with an advanced solid tumor such as melanoma, head and neck, liver or kidney cancer. The CDR3 loop reads CASSLAGIITPNTEAFF. The CDR3 region has the DNA TGCGCCAGCAGCTTGGCCGGGATAATTACCCCGAACACTGAAGCTTTCTTT.